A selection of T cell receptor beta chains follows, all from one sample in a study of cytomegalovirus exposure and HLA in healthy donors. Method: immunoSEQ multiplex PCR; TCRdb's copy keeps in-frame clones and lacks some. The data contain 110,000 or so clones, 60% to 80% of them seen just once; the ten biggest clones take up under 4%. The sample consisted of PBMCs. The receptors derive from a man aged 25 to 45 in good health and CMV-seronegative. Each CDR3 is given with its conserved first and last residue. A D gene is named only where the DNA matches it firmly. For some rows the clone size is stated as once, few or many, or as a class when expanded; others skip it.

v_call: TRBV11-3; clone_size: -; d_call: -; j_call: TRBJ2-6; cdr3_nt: TGTGCCAGCAGCTTCGACAGCTCTGGGGCCAACGTCCTGACTTTC; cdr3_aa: CASSFDSSGANVLTF
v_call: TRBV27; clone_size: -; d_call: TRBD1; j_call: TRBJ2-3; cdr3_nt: TGTGCCAGCAGTTTATCGCCGGGACAGGGGGCGACAGATACGCAGTATTTT; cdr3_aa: CASSLSPGQGATDTQYF
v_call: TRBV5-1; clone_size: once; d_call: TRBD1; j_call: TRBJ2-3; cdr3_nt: TGCGCCAGCAGCCTCGGACAGGGCGCAGATACGCAGTATTTT; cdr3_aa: CASSLGQGADTQYF
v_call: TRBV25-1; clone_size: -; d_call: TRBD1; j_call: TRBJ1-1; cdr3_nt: TGTGCCAGCAGTACTTACTACCGGGACAGAGGGACTGAAGCTTTCTTT; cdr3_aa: CASSTYYRDRGTEAFF
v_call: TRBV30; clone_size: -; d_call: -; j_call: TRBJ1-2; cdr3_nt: TGTGCCTGGACCCGCCTCAGCTCGGGCTATGGCTACACCTTC; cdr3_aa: CAWTRLSSGYGYTF
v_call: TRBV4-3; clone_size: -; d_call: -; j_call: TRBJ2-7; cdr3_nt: TGCGCCAGCAGCCAAGATTGGCAGGGATACGAGCAGTACTTC; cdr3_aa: CASSQDWQGYEQYF
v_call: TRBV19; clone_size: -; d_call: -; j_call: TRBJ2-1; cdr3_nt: TGTGCCAGTAGTCTTCCAGGGACACCCATCGGGCAGTTCTTC; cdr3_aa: CASSLPGTPIGQFF
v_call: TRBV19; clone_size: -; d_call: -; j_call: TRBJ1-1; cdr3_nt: TGTGCCAGTACCCAAGGGGGGGTGGGCACTGAAGCTTTCTTT; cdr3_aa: CASTQGGVGTEAFF
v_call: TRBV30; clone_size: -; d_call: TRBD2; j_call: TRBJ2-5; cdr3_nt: TGTGCCTGGAGTGTACTAGCGGGAGTCCCTGAGACCCAGTACTTC; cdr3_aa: CAWSVLAGVPETQYF
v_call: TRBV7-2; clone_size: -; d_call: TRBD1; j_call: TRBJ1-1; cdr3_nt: TGTGCCAGCAGTCTTACAGGGGACACTGAAGCTTTCTTT; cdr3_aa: CASSLTGDTEAFF
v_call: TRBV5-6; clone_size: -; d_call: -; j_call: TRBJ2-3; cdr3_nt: TGTGCCAGCAGCTATAGCCCGCTGCGAGGGATAGATACGCAGTATTTT; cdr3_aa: CASSYSPLRGIDTQYF